A selection of T cell receptor beta chains follows, all from one sample in a study of blood T cells in healthy people across ages. Each CDR3 protein is one row after TCRdb ran MiXCR on the 5' RACE reads. Among under 2 million distinct CDR3 sequences listed, about 35% were seen once. The specimen sequenced was blood. These receptors originate from a woman aged 30 to 39 in good health. Both conserved end residues are part of each CDR3.

v_call,j_call,cdr3_aa
TRBV29-1,TRBJ1-1,CSVVGTGRTTGAFF
TRBV11-2,TRBJ2-7,CASSHLVPGYEQYF
TRBV7-9,TRBJ2-3,CASSGTGTSTDTQYF
TRBV13,TRBJ2-7,CASSLDQSGRNYEQYF
TRBV2,TRBJ1-5,CASSIQGMGQPQHF
TRBV2,TRBJ1-5,CASSSGMGNQPQHF
TRBV15,TRBJ2-7,CATSRDRSPMGTYEQYF
TRBV11-2,TRBJ2-3,CASRSRTSPTSTDTQYF
TRBV5-6,TRBJ2-5,CASSLARGLRGRETQYF
TRBV7-8,TRBJ2-2,CASSLGTIGELFF
TRBV25-1,TRBJ2-1,CASSEIGTGARDNEQFF
TRBV12-3/TRBV12-4,TRBJ2-6,CASTPGYRGFSGTNVLTF
TRBV6-2/TRBV6-3,NA,CASGTGTFAYEQYF
TRBV11-2,TRBJ2-1,CASSTTPDSSYNEQFF
TRBV29-1,TRBJ2-3,CSVEDLYAGEGDTQYF
TRBV5-1,TRBJ1-2,CASSSQGGLLDGYTF
TRBV20-1,TRBJ1-1,CSVWPMNTEAFF
TRBV7-3,TRBJ2-5,CASSSNGPPETQYF
TRBV5-5,TRBJ2-7,CASTLGGTGLPYEQYF
TRBV25-1,TRBJ2-1,CASTSRSEQFF
TRBV20-1,TRBJ2-1,CSASSPGQGNNEQFF
TRBV20-1,TRBJ1-1,CSALDRTMNTEAFF
TRBV12-3/TRBV12-4,TRBJ2-5,CASSLVRALQETQYF
TRBV7-2,TRBJ2-7,CASSWGHPNYEQYF
TRBV20-1,TRBJ2-1,CSADGTSDIYNEQFF
TRBV5-5,TRBJ2-2,CASSFGRSANTGELFF
TRBV28,TRBJ2-5,CASSLSRLGQGLETQYF
TRBV19,TRBJ1-1,CASSNSGNTEAFF
TRBV12-3/TRBV12-4,TRBJ2-3,CASRQRADTEYF
TRBV11-3,TRBJ2-5,CASMLLLAVQETQYF
TRBV25-1,TRBJ1-1,CASRRTGDMNTEAFF
TRBV7-9,NA,CASSSRAGSLYEQYF
TRBV3-1,TRBJ2-7,CASSQLAGQNEQYF
TRBV9,TRBJ2-7,CASSPRGGREQYF
TRBV4-2,TRBJ2-3,CASSQDGPSGGADTQYF
TRBV27,TRBJ2-7,CASSLRRLAGEELYF
TRBV5-1,TRBJ2-5,CASRESTIFQETQYF
TRBV5-1,TRBJ1-2,CASSLEGRPGDGYTF
TRBV3-1,TRBJ2-5,CTSSQDIAEETQYF
TRBV6-1,TRBJ2-1,CASSTKGGEQFF
TRBV29-1,TRBJ1-1,CSGTGGEGTEAFF
TRBV10-3,TRBJ2-7,CAISDSGKGAWEQYF
TRBV5-1,TRBJ1-2,CASSLPGDRSYGYTF
TRBV20-1,TRBJ2-3,CSAGTGGKTDTQYF